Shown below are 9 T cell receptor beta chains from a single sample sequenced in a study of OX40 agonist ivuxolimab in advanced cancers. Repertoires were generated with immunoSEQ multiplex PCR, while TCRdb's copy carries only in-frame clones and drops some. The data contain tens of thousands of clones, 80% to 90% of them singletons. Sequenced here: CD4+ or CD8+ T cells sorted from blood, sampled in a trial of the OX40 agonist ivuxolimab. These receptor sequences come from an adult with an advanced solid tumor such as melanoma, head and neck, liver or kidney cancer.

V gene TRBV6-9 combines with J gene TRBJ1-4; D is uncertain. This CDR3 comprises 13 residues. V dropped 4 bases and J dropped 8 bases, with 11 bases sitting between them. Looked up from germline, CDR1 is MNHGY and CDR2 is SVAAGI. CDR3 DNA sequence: TGTGCCAGCAGTTCCCTTGTGGGAGAAAAACTGTTTTTT. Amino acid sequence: CASSSLVGEKLFF.

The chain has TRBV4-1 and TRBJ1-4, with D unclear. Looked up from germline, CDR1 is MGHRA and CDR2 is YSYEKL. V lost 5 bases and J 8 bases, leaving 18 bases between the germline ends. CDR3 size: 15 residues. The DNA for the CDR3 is TGCGCCAGCAGCTATTTGTTCGGTTCCCACGAAAAACTGTTTTTT. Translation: CASSYLFGSHEKLFF.

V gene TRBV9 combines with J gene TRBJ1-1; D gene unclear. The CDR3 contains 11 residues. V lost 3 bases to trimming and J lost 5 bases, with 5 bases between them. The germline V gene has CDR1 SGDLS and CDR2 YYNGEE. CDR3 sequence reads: CASSEGTEAFF. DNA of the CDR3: TGTGCCAGCAGCGAGGGAACTGAAGCTTTCTTT.

The CDR3 region has the DNA TGTGCCAGCTCACCGGGACAGGAAGACTACGAGCAGTACTTC. It encodes CASSPGQEDYEQYF. The rearrangement uses TRBV18 and TRBJ2-7, with 8 bases matching TRBD1. The V and J ends lost 3 bases and 3 bases, in that order; junction bases with no gene match: 4. Looked up from germline, CDR1 is KGHSH and CDR2 is LQKENI. CDR3 size: 14 residues.

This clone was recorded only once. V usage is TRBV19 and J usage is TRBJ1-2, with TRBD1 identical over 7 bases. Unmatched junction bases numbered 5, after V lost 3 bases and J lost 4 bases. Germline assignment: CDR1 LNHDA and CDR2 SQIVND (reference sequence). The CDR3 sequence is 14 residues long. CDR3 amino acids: CASSMTGRAYGYTF. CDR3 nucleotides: TGTGCCAGTAGTATGACAGGGAGGGCCTATGGCTACACCTTC.

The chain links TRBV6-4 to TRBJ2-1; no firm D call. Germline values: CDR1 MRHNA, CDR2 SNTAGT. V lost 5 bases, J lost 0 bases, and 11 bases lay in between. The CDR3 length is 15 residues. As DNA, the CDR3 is TGTGCCAGCAGTAAGAGTAGCAGCTCCTACAATGAGCAGTTCTTC. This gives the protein CASSKSSSSYNEQFF.

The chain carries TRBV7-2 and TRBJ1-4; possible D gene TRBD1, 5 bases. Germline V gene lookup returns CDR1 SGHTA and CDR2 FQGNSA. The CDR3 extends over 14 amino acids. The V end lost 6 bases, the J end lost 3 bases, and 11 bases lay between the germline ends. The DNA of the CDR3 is TGTGCCAGCAGGATAGGGACCGCTAATGAAAAACTGTTTTTT. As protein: CASRIGTANEKLFF.

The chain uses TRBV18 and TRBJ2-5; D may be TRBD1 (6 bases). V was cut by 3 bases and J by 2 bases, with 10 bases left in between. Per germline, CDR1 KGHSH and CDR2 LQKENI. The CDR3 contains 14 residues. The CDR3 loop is CASSPFDRQETQYF. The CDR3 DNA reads TGTGCCAGCTCACCGTTCGACAGGCAAGAGACCCAGTACTTC.

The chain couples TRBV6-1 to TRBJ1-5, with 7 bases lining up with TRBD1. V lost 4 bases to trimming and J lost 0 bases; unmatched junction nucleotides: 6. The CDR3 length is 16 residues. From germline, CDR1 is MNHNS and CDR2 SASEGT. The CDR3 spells CASSGQGDYSNQPQHF. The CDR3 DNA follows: TGTGCCAGCAGTGGACAGGGAGATTATAGCAATCAGCCCCAGCATTTT.